A single sample gave rise to the 6 T cell receptor beta chains below, sequenced in a study of cytomegalovirus exposure and HLA in healthy donors. PCR amplification relied on 60 Vbeta primers (plus 13 Jbeta primers). TCRdb's copy holds only in-frame clones and misses some; the assay was immunoSEQ multiplex PCR. This sample has about 160,000 clones; roughly two thirds occur once, and the top ten carry about 2.7%. Sequenced material: PBMCs. The receptors shown here come from a woman under 40 in good health and CMV-seronegative.

The chain employs TRBV27 and TRBJ1-2; TRBD1 matches at 8 bases. The V segment lost 6 bases and the J segment 4 bases; nucleotides outside the gene matches: 7. Germline CDR1 and CDR2: MNHEY and SMNVEV (reference sequence). This CDR3 region has 14 residues. The CDR3 nucleotides are TGTGCCAGCAGGGGGACAGGACGAGGCTATGGCTACACCTTC. It codes for CASRGTGRGYGYTF.

The chain recombines TRBV7-9 with TRBJ1-2, with TRBD1 identical over 12 bases. Germline assignment: CDR1 SEHNR and CDR2 FQNEAQ (reference sequence). V dropped 6 bases and J dropped 2; count of bases not matched to a gene: 7. This CDR3 has 16 amino acids. Here the CDR3 reads CASRPGQGASNYGYTF. In nucleotides, the CDR3 is TGTGCCAGCAGGCCGGGACAGGGGGCGTCGAACTATGGCTACACCTTC.

The V and J genes are TRBV29-1 and TRBJ2-1, with D perhaps matching TRBD1 (5 bases). The CDR3 is made up of 13 amino acids. V dropped 6 bases and J dropped 3 bases, with 12 bases sitting between them. The germline V gene has CDR1 SQVTM and CDR2 ANQGSEA. CDR3 coding DNA: TGCAGCGTCGTGGGGCCGGTCTACAATGAGCAGTTCTTC. Amino acids: CSVVGPVYNEQFF.

This chain connects TRBV5-1 to TRBJ1-5; tentatively, D is TRBD1 (6 bases). The CDR3 has 15 amino acids. Between the trimmed V and J ends, which lost 4 bases and 1 base, there was a span of 12 bases. Germline values: CDR1 SGHRS, CDR2 YFSETQ. The CDR3 loop is CASSPTGTSNQPQHF. The DNA for the CDR3 is TGCGCCAGCAGCCCCACAGGGACGAGCAATCAGCCCCAGCATTTT.

This clone showed up just a few times. The chain uses TRBV5-6 and TRBJ2-7; 9 positions match TRBD2. The CDR3 is made up of 14 amino acids. CDR1 and CDR2 (germline): SGHDT, YYEEEE. The trim removed 3 bases at V and 5 bases at J, leaving 6 bases unmatched. The CDR3 region has the DNA TGTGCCAGCAGCTACGGCGGGGGGGCCAACGAGCAGTACTTC. This translates into CASSYGGGANEQYF.

The J gene is TRBJ1-1, the V gene TRBV6-5; D is perhaps TRBD1 (6 bases). V lost 5 bases and J lost 4, with 17 bases in between. CDR3 size: 15 residues. Per the germline V gene, CDR1 is MNHEY and CDR2 is SVGAGI. The CDR3 coding sequence is TGTGCCAGCAGTATTATTACAGGGTCGGGCACTGAAGCTTTCTTT. Its protein is CASSIITGSGTEAFF.